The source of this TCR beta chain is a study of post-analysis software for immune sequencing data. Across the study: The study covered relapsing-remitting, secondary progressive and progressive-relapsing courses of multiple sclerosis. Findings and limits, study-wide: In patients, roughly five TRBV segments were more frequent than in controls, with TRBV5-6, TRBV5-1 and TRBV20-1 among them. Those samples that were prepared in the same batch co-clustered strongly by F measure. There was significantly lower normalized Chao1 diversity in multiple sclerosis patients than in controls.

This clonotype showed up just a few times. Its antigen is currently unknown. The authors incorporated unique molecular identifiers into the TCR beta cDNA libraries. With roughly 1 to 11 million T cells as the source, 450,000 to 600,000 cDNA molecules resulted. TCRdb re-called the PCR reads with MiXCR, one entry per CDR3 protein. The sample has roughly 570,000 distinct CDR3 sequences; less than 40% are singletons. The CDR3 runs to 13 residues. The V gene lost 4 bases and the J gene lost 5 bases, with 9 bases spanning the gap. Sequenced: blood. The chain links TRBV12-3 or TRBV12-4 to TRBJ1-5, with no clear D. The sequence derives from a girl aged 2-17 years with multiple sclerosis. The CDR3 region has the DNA TGTGCCAGCAGTTGGTCGGGAGATCAGCCCCAGCATTTT. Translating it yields CASSWSGDQPQHF.